Below, 5 T cell receptor beta chains from the same sample are listed, as sequenced in a study of T cells in Graves' hyperthyroidism and ophthalmopathy. Researchers took RNA transcripts and amplified the TCR beta CDR3 regions from them. RT-PCR in the first round (using the HTBI primer set) targeted the TCR CDR3. TCRdb called the multiplex PCR reads again in MiXCR, with one record for every CDR3 protein. The sample holds 450,000 to 500,000 distinct CDR3 sequences; about 22% are singletons and the top ten take around 47%. What was sequenced was blood. Receptors originate from a woman aged 70-85 years with Graves' ophthalmopathy.

This clonotype was picked up many times. The chain is built from TRBV10-1 and TRBJ2-3; D possibly corresponds to TRBD2 (6 bases). V was shortened by 6 bases and J by 1 base, with 8 bases between the two germline ends. The CDR3 loop spans 13 amino acids. Germline loops: CDR1 WNHNN, CDR2 SYGVQD (reference sequence). The CDR3 spells CASSSSGTDTQYF. CDR3 nucleotides: TGCGCCAGCAGCTCTAGCGGCACAGATACGCAGTATTTT.

This clonotype was recorded a few times. The chain combines TRBV6-1 with TRBJ2-3; D possibly corresponds to TRBD2 (5 bases). V gave up 5 bases and J gave up 2 bases, with 11 bases separating them. CDR1 is MNHNS and CDR2 is SASEGT in the germline V gene. The CDR3 runs 14 residues. The CDR3 sequence is CASSYAGHTDTQYF. The CDR3 DNA reads as TGTGCCAGCAGTTACGCGGGCCACACAGATACGCAGTATTTT.

At least ten counts were recorded for this clonotype. The chain links TRBV20-1 to TRBJ2-3; D tentatively fits TRBD1 or TRBD2 (5 bases each). The CDR3 spans 13 residues. From germline, CDR1 is DFQATT and CDR2 SNEGSKA (reference sequence). V was trimmed by 5 bases and J by 5 bases, leaving 14 bases between them. CDR3 sequence (DNA): TGCAGTGCTCGGGGACCCTCACTAGATACGCAGTATTTT. Translated, it gives CSARGPSLDTQYF.

Many counts were recorded for this clonotype. J is TRBJ1-5 and V is TRBV12-3 or TRBV12-4; 8 nucleotides match TRBD1. Trimming cost V 6 bases and J 6 bases; bases outside gene matches: 4. The CDR3 totals 13 residues. This chain's CDR3 is CASRLGQGQPQHF. CDR3 in DNA: TGTGCCAGCAGACTAGGACAGGGTCAGCCCCAGCATTTT.

The gene calls are TRBV7-9 and TRBJ2-1, with a tentative D call TRBD2 (6 bases). Germline V lookup: CDR1 SEHNR, CDR2 FQNEAQ (reference sequence). The CDR3 runs 15 residues. Deletions cut 6 bases from V and 0 bases from J, with 12 bases between. The CDR3 protein is CASRSGTGSYNEQFF. CDR3 coding DNA: TGTGCCAGCAGATCAGGGACTGGCTCCTACAATGAGCAGTTCTTC.